The rows below give T cell receptor beta chains drawn from one sample of a study of cytomegalovirus exposure and HLA in healthy donors. Repertoires were generated with immunoSEQ multiplex PCR, while TCRdb's copy carries only in-frame clones and drops some. The table lists about 180,000 clones, over 70% of them singletons. Sequencing was performed on PBMCs. The receptors here all came from a man aged 40-49 years in good health and CMV-seronegative. The CDR3 runs from the conserved cysteine through the conserved F or W. The D gene is left open where the match is weak. Clone size appears in some rows only: once, few, many, or a class for an expanded clone.

clone_size: few; j_call: TRBJ2-7; v_call: TRBV7-3; d_call: TRBD1; cdr3_aa: CASSLTGGQQYF; cdr3_nt: TGTGCCAGCAGCTTGACAGGGGGACAGCAGTACTTC
clone_size: .; j_call: TRBJ2-3; v_call: TRBV4-1; d_call: .; cdr3_aa: CASSLDTLADTQYF; cdr3_nt: TGCGCCAGCAGCCTCGACACCTTGGCGGATACGCAGTATTTT
clone_size: .; j_call: TRBJ2-7; v_call: TRBV7-2; d_call: .; cdr3_aa: CASSLSVGSSYEQYF; cdr3_nt: TGTGCCAGCAGCTTAAGCGTTGGCAGCTCCTACGAGCAGTACTTC
clone_size: .; j_call: TRBJ2-5; v_call: TRBV6-6; d_call: .; cdr3_aa: CASSPPGGETQYF; cdr3_nt: TGTGCCAGCAGCCCCCCCGGAGGGGAGACCCAGTACTTC
clone_size: .; j_call: TRBJ1-1; v_call: TRBV4-1; d_call: .; cdr3_aa: CASSPPGRGRTEAFF; cdr3_nt: TGCGCCAGCAGCCCCCCGGGGCGGGGACGAACTGAAGCTTTCTTT
clone_size: .; j_call: TRBJ2-1; v_call: TRBV21-1; d_call: .; cdr3_aa: CASSIHGGEQFF; cdr3_nt: TGTGCCAGCAGCATCCACGGGGGTGAGCAGTTCTTC
clone_size: .; j_call: TRBJ1-1; v_call: TRBV18; d_call: TRBD1; cdr3_aa: CASSPLTGGDTEAFF; cdr3_nt: TGTGCCAGCTCACCCTTGACAGGGGGAGACACTGAAGCTTTCTTT
clone_size: .; j_call: TRBJ2-7; v_call: TRBV7-9; d_call: .; cdr3_aa: CASSTASSLEGDEQYF; cdr3_nt: TGTGCCAGCAGCACCGCCAGCAGTCTAGAGGGTGACGAGCAGTACTTC
clone_size: .; j_call: TRBJ2-3; v_call: TRBV7-9; d_call: TRBD1; cdr3_aa: CASSLARQGPDTQYF; cdr3_nt: TGTGCCAGCAGCTTAGCCCGACAGGGCCCAGATACGCAGTATTTT
clone_size: .; j_call: TRBJ1-5; v_call: TRBV2; d_call: .; cdr3_aa: CASSETGTSNQPQHF; cdr3_nt: TGTGCCAGCAGTGAAACAGGGACAAGCAATCAGCCCCAGCATTTT
clone_size: .; j_call: TRBJ2-7; v_call: TRBV4-3; d_call: TRBD2; cdr3_aa: CASSFSGDTYEQYF; cdr3_nt: TGCGCCAGCAGCTTTAGCGGGGATACCTACGAGCAGTACTTC
clone_size: .; j_call: TRBJ1-1; v_call: TRBV19; d_call: .; cdr3_aa: CASRETGNTEAFF; cdr3_nt: TGTGCCAGTAGGGAGACAGGGAACACTGAAGCTTTCTTT
clone_size: .; j_call: TRBJ2-1; v_call: TRBV15; d_call: TRBD2; cdr3_aa: CATSRSGRGGSYNEQFF; cdr3_nt: TGTGCCACCAGCAGATCCGGGAGGGGCGGCTCCTACAATGAGCAGTTCTTC
clone_size: .; j_call: TRBJ2-7; v_call: TRBV6-1; d_call: .; cdr3_aa: CASGGTGNSYEQYF; cdr3_nt: TGTGCCAGCGGGGGGACGGGGAATTCCTACGAGCAGTACTTC
clone_size: once; j_call: TRBJ1-2; v_call: TRBV29-1; d_call: TRBD1; cdr3_aa: CSLGGQGSYTF; cdr3_nt: TGCAGCTTGGGAGGACAGGGGAGCTACACCTTC
clone_size: .; j_call: TRBJ2-7; v_call: TRBV15; d_call: TRBD2; cdr3_aa: CATSRDYRLAELNYEQYF; cdr3_nt: TGTGCCACCAGCAGAGATTATCGACTAGCGGAGCTGAATTACGAGCAGTACTTC
clone_size: .; j_call: TRBJ2-7; v_call: TRBV5-1; d_call: .; cdr3_aa: CASSLLGGSLLSEQYF; cdr3_nt: TGCGCCAGCAGCTTATTAGGCGGGTCCTTGCTATCCGAGCAGTACTTC
clone_size: .; j_call: TRBJ2-1; v_call: TRBV4-3; d_call: .; cdr3_aa: CASSQERVYNEQFF; cdr3_nt: TGCGCCAGCAGCCAAGAACGGGTTTACAATGAGCAGTTCTTC
clone_size: .; j_call: TRBJ2-7; v_call: TRBV5-5; d_call: TRBD2; cdr3_aa: CASSPTGAWEGSVEQYF; cdr3_nt: TGTGCCAGCAGCCCCACGGGAGCCTGGGAGGGAAGTGTCGAGCAGTACTTC
clone_size: .; j_call: TRBJ1-2; v_call: TRBV27; d_call: .; cdr3_aa: CASSPSGLSNGYTF; cdr3_nt: TGTGCCAGCAGTCCCTCGGGACTCTCAAATGGCTACACCTTC
clone_size: .; j_call: TRBJ1-4; v_call: TRBV7-2; d_call: TRBD1; cdr3_aa: CASSPRGLDNEKLFF; cdr3_nt: TGTGCCAGCAGTCCGAGGGGGCTCGATAATGAAAAACTGTTTTTT
clone_size: few; j_call: TRBJ1-1; v_call: TRBV7-9; d_call: .; cdr3_aa: CASSLGQTNTEAFF; cdr3_nt: TGTGCCAGCAGCTTAGGACAGACGAACACTGAAGCTTTCTTT
clone_size: .; j_call: TRBJ2-3; v_call: TRBV7-6; d_call: .; cdr3_aa: CASSPAGETPTDTQYF; cdr3_nt: TGTGCCAGCAGCCCTGCCGGGGAGACACCAACAGATACGCAGTATTTT
clone_size: .; j_call: TRBJ1-1; v_call: TRBV10-3; d_call: TRBD1; cdr3_aa: CAISVSIGTDFMNAEAFF; cdr3_nt: TGTGCCATCAGTGTCTCTATAGGGACAGACTTCATGAACGCTGAAGCTTTCTTT
clone_size: .; j_call: TRBJ2-1; v_call: TRBV7-2; d_call: .; cdr3_aa: CASSNSNEQFF; cdr3_nt: TGTGCCAGCAGCAACAGCAATGAGCAGTTCTTC
clone_size: .; j_call: TRBJ2-1; v_call: TRBV12-5; d_call: TRBD2; cdr3_aa: CASGGRANEQFF; cdr3_nt: TGTGCTAGTGGCGGGAGGGCGAATGAGCAGTTCTTC
clone_size: .; j_call: TRBJ1-5; v_call: TRBV15; d_call: .; cdr3_aa: CATSRDPGGGQPQHF; cdr3_nt: TGTGCCACCAGCAGAGACCCGGGAGGCGGTCAGCCCCAGCATTTT
clone_size: .; j_call: TRBJ2-1; v_call: TRBV5-4; d_call: TRBD2; cdr3_aa: CASSVTLAGGYNEQFF; cdr3_nt: TGTGCCAGCAGCGTAACACTAGCGGGGGGGTACAATGAGCAGTTCTTC